This T cell receptor beta chain was documented in a study of shared clonotypes between healthy human individuals. Whole-study results and caveats: Only blood was sampled; tissue repertoires likely differ. Naive subsets usually exceeded memory subsets in estimated richness.

The protocol was immunoSEQ multiplex PCR, while the TCRdb copy is restricted to in-frame clones and leaves out a portion. The sample holds over a million clones, approximately 98.5% seen once. About this clone: As yet, its antigen is unknown.

This CDR3 spans 14 amino acids. Germline V gene lookup returns CDR1 LNHDA and CDR2 SQIVND (reference sequence). V gave up 6 bases and J gave up 9 bases, with 20 bases separating them. All participating donors were Caucasian adults from Nashville, Tennessee. The investigators split CD4+ cells into a CD45RA+ naive subset and a CD45RA-negative memory subset. This clonotype was obtained from a man aged 30 to 39 in good health. Material for sequencing was naive CD4+ T cells sorted from blood. Specified subset: CD45RA+ positively selected. V usage is TRBV19 and J usage is TRBJ1-1; weak D call: TRBD1 (5 bases). CDR3 in DNA: TGTGCCAGTAGCACCGACCGGCTGGGGGTGAAAGCTTTCTTT. This encodes CASSTDRLGVKAFF.